The rows below give T cell receptor beta chains drawn from one sample of a study of CD8 T cells in Susac syndrome. One entry per CDR3 protein, called by TCRdb with MiXCR from the immunoSEQ multiplex PCR reads. The sample includes some 130,000 distinct CDR3 sequences, approximately 79% of them seen just once. The specimen was CD8+ T cells from PBMCs. These receptors were obtained from a human donor with multiple sclerosis. Both conserved end residues are part of each CDR3. A D gene is named only where the DNA matches it firmly. The listing skips clone size in some rows; elsewhere it reads once, few, many or a size class.

>NA|TRBJ2-7|16|NA|TRBV27
TGTGCCAGCAGCCAGGGGCCCAAGACCGCGTCCTACGAGCAGTACTTC
CASSQGPKTASYEQYF
>NA|TRBJ1-3|16|NA|TRBV19
TGTGCCAGTAGCCCACAGGGAGGCTATTCTGGAAACACCATATATTTT
CASSPQGGYSGNTIYF
>NA|TRBJ2-1|13|NA|TRBV6-6
TGTGCCGGTCGATCCGGGGAGTACAATGAGCAGTTCTTC
CAGRSGEYNEQFF
>NA|TRBJ1-1|15|NA|TRBV2
TGTGCCAGCAGTGAAGCGCGGACGGGGAACACTGAAGCTTTCTTT
CASSEARTGNTEAFF
>NA|TRBJ2-1|15|NA|TRBV6-1
TGTGCCAGCAGTGAAGGGGACTGGTCCTACCATGAGCAGTTCTTC
CASSEGDWSYHEQFF
>NA|TRBJ2-1|18|NA|TRBV20-1
TGCAGTGCTAGAACCCCTATTGGGGCGGGGATCTTCTACAATGAGCAGTTCTTC
CSARTPIGAGIFYNEQFF
>NA|TRBJ2-2|16|NA|TRBV9
TGTGCCAGCAGCGTAGGTCAGGGAGCGAACACCGGGGAGCTGTTTTTT
CASSVGQGANTGELFF
>NA|TRBJ1-6|16|NA|TRBV28
TGTGCCAGCAGTTCCTCCCCCCCCAGCTTGGATTCACCCCTCCACTTT
CASSSSPPSLDSPLHF
>TRBD2|TRBJ2-1|18|NA|TRBV6-1
TGTGCCAGCAGTGGCCCCCAACTCTTCGCGGGGGGCTACAATGAGCAGTTCTTC
CASSGPQLFAGGYNEQFF
>NA|TRBJ1-3|16|NA|TRBV20-1
TGCAGTGCTAGAGAACTTTACGGCAGGGATCTTCACACCATATATTTT
CSARELYGRDLHTIYF
>TRBD2|TRBJ2-5|15|NA|TRBV27
TGTGCCAGCACCTCCTCGGGGGGGGCCTTAGAGACCCAGTACTTC
CASTSSGGALETQYF
>NA|TRBJ1-2|14|NA|TRBV28
TGTGCCAGCAGTTTAAAGACAGGCCTCTATGGCTACACCTTC
CASSLKTGLYGYTF
>TRBD1|TRBJ1-5|17|NA|TRBV27
TGTGCCAGCAGTTTGTGGGGACAGGACTATAGCAATCAGCCCCAGCATTTT
CASSLWGQDYSNQPQHF
>NA|TRBJ1-1|14|NA|TRBV4-1
TGCGCCAGCAGCCAGAGCCAAGGGGCTTCTGAAGCTTTCTTT
CASSQSQGASEAFF
>TRBD2|TRBJ2-3|18|NA|TRBV4-2
TGTGCCAGCAGCCAAGATCCGGGGGGGGTCTCGGGCACAGATACGCAGTATTTT
CASSQDPGGVSGTDTQYF
>TRBD1|TRBJ1-2|13|few|TRBV5-8
TGTGCCAGCCATCATACAGGGGCCTATGGCTACACCTTC
CASHHTGAYGYTF
>TRBD1|TRBJ1-2|12|NA|TRBV29-1
TGCAGCGCTGCCGGGACAGGGGTTGGCTACACCTTC
CSAAGTGVGYTF
>NA|TRBJ2-5|12|NA|TRBV24-1
TGTGCCACCAGTCAGCGGGCGGAGACCCAGTACTTC
CATSQRAETQYF
>TRBD1|TRBJ1-1|14|NA|TRBV5-8
TGTGCCAGCAGCGTACAGGGGGGTGGTGTTGAAGCTTTCTTT
CASSVQGGGVEAFF
>TRBD2|TRBJ2-1|17|NA|TRBV18
TGTGCCAGCTCACCCTCAGGACTAGCGGGAGCTCCTGGTGGGCAGTTCTTC
CASSPSGLAGAPGGQFF
>NA|TRBJ2-1|11|few|TRBV12-3/TRBV12-4
TGTGCCAGCAGTCACAGCGTCGAGCAGTTCTTC
CASSHSVEQFF
>NA|TRBJ2-3|15|NA|TRBV7-6
TGTGCCAGCAGCTTAGCGGGAGGTTCCACAGATACGCAGTATTTT
CASSLAGGSTDTQYF
>NA|TRBJ2-1|15|NA|TRBV7-9
TGTGCCAGCAGGGCTCCCAGCGGTCCCTACAATGAGCAGTTCTTC
CASRAPSGPYNEQFF
>TRBD1|TRBJ1-2|15|few|TRBV19
TGTGCCAGTAGTCCTTGGGGACAGCATCTCTATGGCTACACCTTC
CASSPWGQHLYGYTF
>NA|TRBJ1-5|14|NA|TRBV27
TGTGCCAGCGCGATCCGGGGCAGCAATCAGCCCCAGCATTTT
CASAIRGSNQPQHF
>NA|TRBJ2-1|9|NA|TRBV20-1
TGCAGTGCCAACAATGAGCAGTTCTTC
CSANNEQFF
>TRBD2|TRBJ2-7|15|few|TRBV7-2
TGTGCCAGCAGCCAGGGGCCTAGCGGGGGCTACGAGCAGTACTTC
CASSQGPSGGYEQYF
>NA|TRBJ1-1|13|NA|TRBV19
TGTGCCAGTAGTATGGGGCGGAACACTGAAGCTTTCTTT
CASSMGRNTEAFF
>NA|TRBJ2-7|12|few|TRBV7-2
TGTGCCAGCACACCATACAGAGGCGAGCAGTACTTC
CASTPYRGEQYF
>NA|TRBJ2-5|15|NA|TRBV9
TGTGCCAGCAGCGTAGGGACTCTGAGGCAAGAGACCCAGTACTTC
CASSVGTLRQETQYF
>NA|TRBJ1-1|13|NA|TRBV7-9
TGTGCCAGCAGCTTAGACAGGGACGGGGAAGCTTTCTTT
CASSLDRDGEAFF